These T cell receptor beta chains were read from a single sample in a study of beta chain features in type 1 diabetes. Measured with immunoSEQ multiplex PCR; TCRdb has only the in-frame clones, and not every one. Among about 710,000 clones, more than 12% were seen once, and the ten largest hold around 0.04%. Sequencing was done on a sample of naive CD4+ T cells from blood. The source is a man between 18 and 35 years old with type 1 diabetes. The CDR3 runs from the conserved cysteine through the conserved F or W. The order of the fields is clone size, J gene, V gene, D gene, CDR3 protein, CDR3 DNA. A D gene is named only where the DNA matches it firmly. Size tells how often a clone was seen (once, few, many) or the class of an expanded clone, and some rows leave it out.

- TRBJ2-1 TRBV5-6 TRBD2 CASSFLAGGLYNEQFF TGTGCCAGCAGCTTCCTAGCGGGAGGACTCTACAATGAGCAGTTCTTC
- TRBJ2-7 TRBV27 - CASSPEGGVYEQYF TGTGCCAGCAGCCCTGAAGGGGGAGTATACGAGCAGTACTTC
few TRBJ2-5 TRBV10-3 - CAISPGTLQETQYF TGTGCCATCAGTCCAGGGACATTGCAAGAGACCCAGTACTTC
few TRBJ2-2 TRBV18 - CASSPQGTNTGELFF TGTGCCAGCTCACCACAGGGGACGAACACCGGGGAGCTGTTTTTT
- TRBJ2-1 TRBV7-9 TRBD2 CASSLAGGPNEQFF TGTGCCAGCAGCTTAGCGGGAGGGCCTAATGAGCAGTTCTTC
few TRBJ2-5 TRBV18 TRBD2 CASSPFSGREETQYF TGTGCCAGCTCACCTTTCAGCGGGAGGGAAGAGACCCAGTACTTC
- TRBJ1-1 TRBV6-5 TRBD1 CASKRQGPVFTEAFF TGTGCCAGCAAGAGACAGGGGCCGGTCTTCACTGAAGCTTTCTTT
- TRBJ1-1 TRBV5-1 - CASSLEGGINTEAFF TGCGCCAGCAGCTTGGAGGGGGGAATTAACACTGAAGCTTTCTTT
- TRBJ2-7 TRBV20-1 - CSARASYEQYF TGCAGTGCGCGGGCTTCCTACGAGCAGTACTTC
- TRBJ1-2 TRBV28 TRBD1 CASSQGASHYGYTF TGTGCCAGCAGCCAGGGGGCCAGTCACTATGGCTACACCTTC
few TRBJ2-3 TRBV9 TRBD2 CASSVESGKADTQYF TGTGCCAGCAGCGTAGAGAGCGGGAAGGCAGATACGCAGTATTTT
few TRBJ2-3 TRBV9 TRBD2 CASSVVSGTSTDTQYF TGTGCCAGCAGCGTAGTGAGCGGGACCAGCACAGATACGCAGTATTTT
- TRBJ2-1 TRBV6-5 - CASGQAAGLAEQFF TGTGCCAGCGGCCAAGCGGCGGGGCTAGCTGAGCAGTTCTTC
- TRBJ2-1 TRBV19 - CASRLALGNEQFF TGTGCCAGTAGGTTGGCGTTAGGTAATGAGCAGTTCTTC
- TRBJ2-7 TRBV28 - CASSQTPSYEQYF TGTGCCAGCAGTCAGACACCTTCCTACGAGCAGTACTTC
- TRBJ1-1 TRBV29-1 - CSVESVGNTEAFF TGCAGCGTTGAAAGTGTCGGGAACACTGAAGCTTTCTTT
few TRBJ2-7 TRBV10-3 - CAISVSVIPYEQYF TGTGCCATCAGTGTCTCAGTCATTCCCTACGAGCAGTACTTC
- TRBJ2-3 TRBV30 TRBD2 CAWSVVAGGDTQYF TGTGCCTGGAGTGTAGTAGCGGGAGGTGATACGCAGTATTTT
- TRBJ2-5 TRBV10-3 TRBD2 CAIRGTSGGETQYF TGTGCCATCAGGGGGACTAGCGGCGGAGAGACCCAGTACTTC
- TRBJ2-3 TRBV27 - CASSQKGRGDTQYF TGTGCCAGCAGTCAAAAAGGTCGAGGAGATACGCAGTATTTT
few TRBJ1-1 TRBV7-9 TRBD1 CASSPQTGGGPEAFF TGTGCCAGCAGCCCCCAGACAGGGGGCGGCCCTGAAGCTTTCTTT
- TRBJ2-3 TRBV30 - CAWSAPQDTQYF TGTGCCTGGAGTGCCCCTCAAGATACGCAGTATTTT
- TRBJ2-5 TRBV7-2 TRBD1 CASSLAVGTGQETQYF TGTGCCAGCAGCTTGGCGGTGGGGACAGGACAAGAGACCCAGTACTTC
few TRBJ1-1 TRBV29-1 - CSVGAGNTEAFF TGCAGCGTTGGGGCAGGGAACACTGAAGCTTTCTTT
- TRBJ2-5 TRBV7-3 - CASSLGRGIEETQYF TGTGCCAGCAGCTTAGGCAGGGGAATAGAAGAGACCCAGTACTTC
- TRBJ2-5 TRBV7-9 TRBD1 CASSYRQGTGETQYF TGTGCCAGCAGCTACAGACAGGGGACGGGAGAGACCCAGTACTTC
- TRBJ1-1 TRBV4-3 - CASSQGHGLLTEAFF TGCGCCAGCAGCCAAGGTCATGGACTTCTCACTGAAGCTTTCTTT
- TRBJ2-6 TRBV10-3 TRBD1 CAISGRGPGANVLTF TGTGCCATCAGTGGCAGGGGGCCTGGGGCCAACGTCCTGACTTTC
- TRBJ2-3 TRBV18 - CASSPAQQGDRTDTQYF TGTGCCAGCTCACCAGCCCAACAGGGAGATCGGACAGATACGCAGTATTTT
- TRBJ1-2 TRBV2 TRBD1 CASSDDRVDGYTF TGTGCCAGCAGTGACGACAGGGTCGATGGCTACACCTTC
few TRBJ2-3 TRBV7-9 TRBD2 CASSRTGGYGRITDTQYF TGTGCCAGCAGCCGAACGGGGGGTTACGGGAGGATCACAGATACGCAGTATTTT
few TRBJ2-2 TRBV4-3 - CASSQAQGGTGELFF TGCGCCAGCAGCCAAGCTCAGGGAGGAACCGGGGAGCTGTTTTTT
few TRBJ1-6 TRBV18 - CASSPGDNSPLHF TGTGCCAGCTCACCAGGGGATAATTCACCCCTCCACTTT
few TRBJ2-5 TRBV25-1 TRBD1 CASSVFGNRGRETQYF TGTGCCAGCAGTGTTTTCGGGAACAGGGGGCGGGAGACCCAGTACTTC
few TRBJ2-3 TRBV5-6 TRBD1 CASSPPGTGSGDTQYF TGTGCCAGCAGCCCCCCCGGGACAGGGTCTGGAGATACGCAGTATTTT
few TRBJ2-3 TRBV6-1 - CASSERPELYTQYF TGTGCCAGCAGTGAACGCCCTGAGCTGTATACGCAGTATTTT
- TRBJ2-7 TRBV2 TRBD1 CASSGTGYHEQYF TGTGCCAGCAGTGGGACAGGGTACCACGAGCAGTACTTC
- TRBJ2-1 TRBV5-4 TRBD2 CASSLRVAGGYHEQFF TGTGCCAGCAGCCTAAGGGTAGCGGGAGGTTATCATGAGCAGTTCTTC
few TRBJ2-1 TRBV5-1 - CASSIGSRNEQFF TGCGCCAGCAGCATTGGGTCTCGCAATGAGCAGTTCTTC
few TRBJ2-1 TRBV7-9 - CASTHGGRPPSEQFF TGTGCCAGCACCCACGGGGGACGTCCACCTTCAGAGCAGTTCTTC
- TRBJ2-5 TRBV19 - CASSISTATETQYF TGTGCCAGTAGTATATCGACTGCAACAGAGACCCAGTACTTC
- TRBJ2-2 TRBV25-1 - CASSEPQAGTGELFF TGTGCCAGCAGTGAACCCCAGGCAGGGACCGGGGAGCTGTTTTTT
- TRBJ2-1 TRBV27 TRBD2 CASSTPVGGTGTMGEQFF TGTGCCAGCAGTACCCCGGTGGGAGGGACTGGTACTATGGGTGAGCAGTTCTTC
few TRBJ2-6 TRBV9 - CASSVGGTSGANVLTF TGTGCCAGCAGCGTAGGTGGGACTTCTGGGGCCAACGTCCTGACTTTC
few TRBJ2-5 TRBV29-1 - CSVTPGETQYF TGCAGCGTTACCCCCGGGGAGACCCAGTACTTC
- TRBJ2-7 TRBV9 TRBD2 CASTPGSGSSYEQYF TGTGCCAGCACCCCGGGTAGCGGGAGCTCCTACGAGCAGTACTTC
few TRBJ2-1 TRBV7-9 TRBD2 CASGTNNEQFF TGTGCCAGCGGGACTAACAATGAGCAGTTCTTC
few TRBJ2-4 TRBV28 - CASSRLTKNIQYF TGTGCCAGCAGTCGGCTAACCAAAAACATTCAGTACTTC
- TRBJ2-1 TRBV30 - CAWSLYNEQFF TGTGCCTGGAGTCTATACAATGAGCAGTTCTTC
few TRBJ2-1 TRBV4-3 - CASSQDVGYNEQFF TGCGCCAGCAGCCAAGATGTGGGGTACAATGAGCAGTTCTTC
few TRBJ2-5 TRBV5-6 - CASSLDREETQYF TGTGCCAGCAGCTTGGACAGGGAAGAGACCCAGTACTTC